Below are 16 T cell receptor beta chains sequenced from a single sample in a study of blood T cells in healthy people across ages. A second PCR, run for roughly 7 to 12 cycles, used a sample-barcoded 5' primer plus a J-beta primer mix. TCRdb re-derived calls from the 5' RACE reads in MiXCR, one entry per CDR3 protein. The data show approximately 1.5 million distinct CDR3 sequences, with roughly a third seen just once and about 10% held by the top ten. Source material: blood. The origin of the receptors is a woman in her twenties or thirties in good health.

Ten or more counts support this clonotype. This chain joins TRBV6-2 or TRBV6-3 and TRBJ2-5; 10 nucleotides match TRBD1. The CDR3 spans 16 residues. Germline-derived CDR1 and CDR2 are MNHEY and SVGEGT. V trimming: 0 bases; J trimming: 2 bases; junction bases outside the gene matches: 3. The CDR3 bases are TGTGCCAGCAGTTACTCACCGGGACAGGGGCAAGAGACCCAGTACTTC. It codes for CASSYSPGQGQETQYF.

This clonotype was observed a handful of times. This sequence joins TRBV28 and TRBJ2-1; the D gene is possibly TRBD2 (6 bases). V lost 3 bases and J lost 0, with 12 bases in between. Germline V CDR1 and CDR2: MDHEN, SYDVKM. The CDR3 runs to 16 residues. This CDR3 reads CASSFHRLVSYNEQFF. The DNA of the CDR3 is TGTGCCAGCAGTTTCCACCGACTAGTCTCCTACAATGAGCAGTTCTTC.

This clonotype was picked up a small number of times. The chain combines TRBV6-1 with TRBJ2-2; TRBD2 agrees at 11 bases. Trimming removed 6 bases from V and 6 bases from J; junction bases left unmatched: 6. The CDR3 is 15 amino acids. Germline V lookup: CDR1 MNHNS, CDR2 SASEGT. The CDR3 coding sequence is TGTGCCAGCAGCTTTAGCGGGGGGGGGGCCGGGGAGCTGTTTTTT. Its protein is CASSFSGGGAGELFF.

A single count supports this clonotype. One junction end does not reproduce the germline sequence, and a read error may be involved. This chain links TRBV5-1 with TRBJ2-7; D may correspond to TRBD1 or TRBD2 (5 bases each). The CDR3 length is 15 residues. Germline V gene data show CDR1 as SGHRS and CDR2 as YFSETQ. The CDR3 DNA reads TGCGCTAGCAGACCGGAGCCAGGGAGCACCTACGAGCAGTACTTC. It is translated as CASRPEPGSTYEQYF.

This clonotype showed up just a few times. The chain uses TRBV10-3 and TRBJ1-5; 7 positions agree with TRBD1. This CDR3 comprises 12 residues. The ends lost 1 base at V and 13 bases at J; junction bases unmatched: 4. Germline V gene data show CDR1 as ENHRY and CDR2 as SYGVKD. Here the CDR3 reads CAISELGGSQHF. CDR3 DNA: TGTGCCATCAGTGAGTTAGGGGGCTCTCAGCATTTT.

The chain carries TRBV29-1 and TRBJ1-1, with D perhaps TRBD1 (6 bases). V was pared by 5 bases and J by 7 bases, with 14 bases between. The germline gives CDR1 SQVTM, CDR2 ANQGSEA. The CDR3 spans 12 residues. The DNA of the CDR3 is TGCAGCGTTTGGGGGCGAGGGGGTGAAGCTTTCTTT. Protein sequence: CSVWGRGGEAFF.

With regard to this clonotype: At one end the junction does not follow the germline gene, possibly because of a read error. V and J are TRBV7-3 and TRBJ2-1, with 7 bases that match TRBD1. The CDR3 sequence is 16 residues long. Germline V CDR1 and CDR2: SGHTA, FQGTGA. This chain's CDR3 is CASSRQGLSSCNEQFF. The CDR3 DNA is TGTGCCAGCAGTAGACAGGGTCTAAGCTCCTGCAATGAGCAGTTCTTC.

V gene TRBV30 combines with J gene TRBJ1-5; unclear D gene. With 0 bases removed from V and 6 bases from J, the gap between germline ends came to 12 bases. Germline lookup yields CDR1 GTSNPN and CDR2 SVGIG (reference sequence). This CDR3 is 14 amino acids long. In DNA, the CDR3 is TGTGCCTGGAGTGTCCCCGGGTTCGGTCAGCCCCAGCATTTT. This gives the protein CAWSVPGFGQPQHF.

This clonotype was counted between two and nine times. The chain recombines TRBV5-1 with TRBJ2-5; D gene uncertain. The end of the DNA aligns better with TRBJ2-7, so the J call may be wrong. Germline V gives CDR1 SGHRS, CDR2 YFSETQ. This CDR3 comprises 14 residues. The CDR3 loop reads CASSFGSVFYEQYF. CDR3 sequence (DNA): TGCGCCAGCAGCTTTGGTAGTGTCTTCTACGAGCAGTACTTC.

This clonotype was recorded many times. V gene TRBV6-5 combines with J gene TRBJ1-6; D gene unclear. The CDR3 has 16 amino acids. V lost 0 bases to trimming and J lost 9 bases, with 15 bases between them. Germline CDR1 and CDR2: MNHEY and SVGAGI. The CDR3 coding sequence is TGTGCCAGCAGTTACTCTGGACGGACTAAGGGTTCACCCCTCCACTTT. Residues: CASSYSGRTKGSPLHF.

This sequence joins TRBV24-1 and TRBJ2-3, with D hard to call. The CDR3 has 14 residues. In germline, CDR1 is KGHDR, CDR2 SFDVKD. V lost 5 bases and J 0 bases, leaving 8 bases between the germline ends. The CDR3 DNA sequence: TGTGCCACCAGTGTCCGGGTTAGCACAGATACGCAGTATTTT. Translated: CATSVRVSTDTQYF.

The V call is TRBV7-9, the J call TRBJ2-4, with D possibly being TRBD2 (5 bases). Trimming removed 5 bases at V and 10 bases at J, with 12 bases between. The CDR3 sequence is 12 residues long. From germline, CDR1 is SEHNR and CDR2 FQNEAQ (reference sequence). DNA of the CDR3: TGTGCCAGCAGCCCCGGACTGGCGATTCAGTACTTC. Its translation: CASSPGLAIQYF.

This clonotype was observed a few times. This chain uses TRBV20-1 with TRBJ1-2, with 10 nucleotides matching TRBD1. The CDR3 length is 14 residues. The junction had 6 bases not matched to a gene; V was cut back by 6 bases and J by 2 bases. Germline V gives CDR1 DFQATT, CDR2 SNEGSKA (reference sequence). In DNA form, the CDR3 reads TGCAGTGCCACCCAGGGACAGGGGAACTATGGCTACACCTTC. It specifies CSATQGQGNYGYTF.

The chain couples TRBV6-5 to TRBJ1-1; the match to TRBD1 covers 7 bases. Germline values: CDR1 MNHEY, CDR2 SVGAGI. This CDR3 spans 15 amino acids. V shed 2 bases, J shed 0 bases, and the junction held 3 bases outside the gene matches. CDR3 protein: CASSYVDRVNTEAFF. The CDR3 DNA sequence: TGTGCCAGCAGTTACGTTGACAGGGTGAACACTGAAGCTTTCTTT.

The V and J genes are TRBV28 and TRBJ2-1, with D perhaps matching TRBD1 or TRBD2 (5 bases each). V was shortened by 5 bases and J by 5 bases, with 13 bases between the two germline ends. Germline loops: CDR1 MDHEN, CDR2 SYDVKM. The length of the CDR3 is 14 residues. The CDR3, as DNA: TGTGCCAGCAGTACCCTGAGGGGTCACAATGAGCAGTTCTTC. Amino acid sequence: CASSTLRGHNEQFF.

This chain joins TRBV21-1 and TRBJ1-6; the table gives TRBD1 as D, unverified against the DNA. TRBV21-1 is given as a pseudogene. This CDR3 is 18 amino acids long. This CDR3 is CASSKGPDRPSYNSPLHF. The CDR3 bases are TGTGCCAGCAGCAAAGGGCCGGACAGGCCGTCCTATAATTCACCCCTCCACTTT.